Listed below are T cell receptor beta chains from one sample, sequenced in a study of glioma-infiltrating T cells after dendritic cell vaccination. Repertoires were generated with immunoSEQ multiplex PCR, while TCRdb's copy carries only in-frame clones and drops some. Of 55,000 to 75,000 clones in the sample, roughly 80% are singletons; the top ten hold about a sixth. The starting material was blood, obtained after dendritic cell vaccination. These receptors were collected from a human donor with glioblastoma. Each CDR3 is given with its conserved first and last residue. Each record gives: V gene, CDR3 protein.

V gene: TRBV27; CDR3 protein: CASSSSPDSSRSYEQYF
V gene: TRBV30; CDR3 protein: CAWSVRYPGYTF
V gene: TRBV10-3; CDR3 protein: CAISEGGDSYEQYF
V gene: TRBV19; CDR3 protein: CASRLGRGSTEAFF
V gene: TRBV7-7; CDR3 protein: CASSSETGEAGELFF
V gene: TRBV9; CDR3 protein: CASSTTGQGGGYTF
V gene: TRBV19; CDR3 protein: CASSGRVRGDYEQYF
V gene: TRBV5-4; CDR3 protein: CASSLKNRVYEQYF
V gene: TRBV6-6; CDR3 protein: CASRSSGTGSEKLFF
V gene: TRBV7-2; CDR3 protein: CASSWGSENTEAFF
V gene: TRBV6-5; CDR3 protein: CASSFGLQGGYSPLHF
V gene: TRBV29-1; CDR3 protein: CSVVTGGNQPQHF
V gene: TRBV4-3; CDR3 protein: CASSQEGGHEQFF
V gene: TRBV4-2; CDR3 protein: CASSPGQTNSPLHF
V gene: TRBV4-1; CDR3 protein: CASSPQGQGPTDTQYF
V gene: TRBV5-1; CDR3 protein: CASSLRQTYEQYF
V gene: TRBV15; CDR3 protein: CATSRDIWGVDGYTF
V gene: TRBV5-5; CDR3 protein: CASSLAQGYNSPLHF
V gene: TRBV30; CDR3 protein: CAWSPRQGKNTEAFF
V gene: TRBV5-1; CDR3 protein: CASSLEQIQETQYF
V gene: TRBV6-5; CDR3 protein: CASSRQGTGYTF
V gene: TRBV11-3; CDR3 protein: CASSLRSGDYGYTF
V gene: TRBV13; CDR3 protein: CASSLVSSGKTQYF
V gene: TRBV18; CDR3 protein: CASSPERQGGGYTF
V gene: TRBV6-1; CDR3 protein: CASSDQGETQYF
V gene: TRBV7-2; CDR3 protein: CASSSRTSGGRYTQYF
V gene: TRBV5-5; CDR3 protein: CASSPRTGGDYGYTF
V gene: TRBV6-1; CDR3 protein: CAIRNSGTGGYEQYF
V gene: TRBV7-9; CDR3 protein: CASSLRQGRTQYF
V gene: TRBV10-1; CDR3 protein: CASSDRRDRRGGKETQYF
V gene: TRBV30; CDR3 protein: CAWNAGYEQYF
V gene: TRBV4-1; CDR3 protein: CASSQDGLMNTEAFF
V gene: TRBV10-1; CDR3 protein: CASSTGGLGNTIYF
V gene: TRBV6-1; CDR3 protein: CASSDELGGTEAFF
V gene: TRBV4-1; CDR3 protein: CASSLSTGVTEAFF
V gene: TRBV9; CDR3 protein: CASSPSGTENEQFF
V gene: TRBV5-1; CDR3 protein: CASSLVPQYQETQYF
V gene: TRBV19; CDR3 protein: CASSIVWGQEPQHF
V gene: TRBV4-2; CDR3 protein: CASSQVQENEKLFF
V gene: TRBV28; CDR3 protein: CASRVDRASYNEQFF
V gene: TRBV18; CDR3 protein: CASSLELQAGSTDTQYF
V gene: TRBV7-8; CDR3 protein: CASSSGYSNQPQHF
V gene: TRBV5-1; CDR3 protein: CASSLGGGWSNNSPLHF
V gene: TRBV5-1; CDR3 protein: CASSSPTQGGGPEAFF
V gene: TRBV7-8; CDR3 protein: CASSPRTSPGAFF
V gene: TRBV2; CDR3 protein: CASSGLLAGGRETQYF
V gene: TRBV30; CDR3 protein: CAWTDSGNTIYF
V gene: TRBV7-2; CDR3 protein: CASSLDRVGYEQYF
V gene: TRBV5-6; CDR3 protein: CASSAGDTEAFF
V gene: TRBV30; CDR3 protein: CACGQGTHGYTF
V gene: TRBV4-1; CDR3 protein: CASSQLAGALNEQFF
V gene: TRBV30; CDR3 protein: CAWREAKTGWFF
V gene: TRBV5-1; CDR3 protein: CASRSGGSGNTIYF
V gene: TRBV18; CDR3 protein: CASSPQGYGNQPQHF
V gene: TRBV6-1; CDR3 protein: CACAPGTVNQPQHF